The 18 T cell receptor beta chains below were found in one sample sequenced in a study of blood T cell repertoires in COVID-19. TCRdb's table, derived via immunoSEQ multiplex PCR, lists solely in-frame clones and lacks some. This sample carries roughly 32,000 clones, over 85% of them seen once, and the ten largest clones take about 0.9%. The specimen sequenced was peripheral blood. These receptor sequences come from a male donor with active COVID-19.

CDR3 loop: CASRPSEGTEAFF. CDR3 in DNA: TGTGCCAGCAGACCCTCAGAGGGTACTGAAGCTTTCTTT. The chain employs TRBV5-4 and TRBJ1-1; no clear D. The V and J ends lost 5 bases and 5 bases respectively, with 13 bases between them. The germline CDR1 and CDR2 sequences are SGHNT and YYREEE (reference sequence). This CDR3 comprises 13 residues.

The rearrangement joins TRBV4-3 to TRBJ1-1; 10 bases map to TRBD1. J lost 10 bases, V lost 4 bases, and 6 bases had no gene match. The CDR3 is made up of 13 amino acids. CDR1 and CDR2 from the germline V gene are LGHNA and YSLEER. The CDR3 coding sequence is TGCGCCAGCAGCCTTTGGACAGGGGGAGTAGCTTTCTTT. This encodes CASSLWTGGVAFF.

The chain uses TRBV18 and TRBJ2-2, with D tentatively TRBD1 (5 bases). V dropped 4 bases and J dropped 6 bases, with 18 bases sitting between them. This CDR3 has 16 residues. The germline V gene encodes CDR1 KGHSH and CDR2 LQKENI. The CDR3 here is CASSLLSGYIAGELFF. CDR3 nucleotide sequence: TGTGCCAGCTCACTCCTTTCAGGGTATATCGCCGGGGAGCTGTTTTTT.

The chain employs TRBV6-5 and TRBJ1-1; TRBD1 agrees at 10 bases. The V gene's germline CDR1 is MNHEY and CDR2 SVGAGI. The trim removed 7 bases at V and 3 bases at J, leaving 8 bases unmatched. The CDR3 has 15 residues. In DNA, the CDR3 is TGTGCCAGCAACCGGGACAGGGGAGGGTACACTGAAGCTTTCTTT. It encodes CASNRDRGGYTEAFF.

The rearrangement uses TRBV3-1 (or the pseudogene TRBV3-2) and TRBJ1-2; TRBD1 agrees at 7 bases. The germline CDR1 and CDR2 sequences are LGHDT and YNNKEL (reference sequence). V gave up 3 bases and J gave up 8 bases; unmatched junction bases: 6. The CDR3 has 13 amino acids. In DNA form, the CDR3 reads TGTGCCAGCAGCCAGGCCACAGGGGACGGCTACACCTTC. It translates to CASSQATGDGYTF.

The chain joins TRBV4-3 to TRBJ2-3; 10 bases are a match to TRBD1. The CDR3 loop spans 17 amino acids. J was trimmed by 5 bases and V by 4 bases; bases with no gene match: 12. CDR1 is LGHNA, CDR2 YSLEER, per germline. CDR3 in DNA: TGCGCCAGCAGCCGAAACGGCGGGACAGGGGTCGGAGATACGCAGTATTTT. It is translated as CASSRNGGTGVGDTQYF.

The rearrangement uses TRBV6-6 and TRBJ2-3, with D possibly TRBD2 on 6 matching bases. Trimming took 5 bases from V and 2 from J, leaving 17 bases between them. The CDR3 runs to 16 residues. CDR1 and CDR2 (germline): MNHNY, SVGAGI (reference sequence). The CDR3 region has the DNA TGTGCCAGCAGTCGAGGACCTAGCGCCCACACAGATACGCAGTATTTT. As protein: CASSRGPSAHTDTQYF.

This clone showed up just once. Here the CDR3 DNA reads TGTGCCAGCAGTTCCGCGTGGGCAGCCGCTAACTATGGCTACACCTTC. This gives the protein CASSSAWAAANYGYTF. V gene TRBV27 combines with J gene TRBJ1-2; D unclear. Trimming removed 4 bases at V and 0 bases at J, with 15 bases between. Germline V gene sequence: CDR1 MNHEY, CDR2 SMNVEV (reference sequence). This CDR3 comprises 16 residues.

V is TRBV6-6 and J is TRBJ2-7, with TRBD1 matching over 8 bases. The germline V gene encodes CDR1 MNHNY and CDR2 SVGAGI (reference sequence). The V segment lost 3 bases and the J segment 4 bases; nucleotides outside the gene matches: 8. The CDR3 has 15 residues. The CDR3 loop reads CASSYGQGRGYEQYF. CDR3 nucleotides: TGTGCCAGCAGTTATGGACAGGGCCGGGGGTACGAGCAGTACTTC.

The chain joins TRBV7-2 to TRBJ1-4, with 7 bases identical to TRBD1. Trimming removed 5 bases from V and 7 bases from J; junction bases left unmatched: 7. The CDR3 extends over 14 amino acids. Germline CDR1 is SGHTA and CDR2 is FQGNSA. The CDR3 loop reads CASSPRTGSEKLFF. The CDR3 DNA reads as TGTGCCAGCAGCCCCCGGACAGGATCTGAAAAACTGTTTTTT.

CDR3 sequence (DNA): TGTGCCAGCAGCTTACTAGCGGGGGAACAGTACTTC. Protein: CASSLLAGEQYF. V usage is TRBV5-4 and J usage is TRBJ2-7; 11 bases map to TRBD2. V gave up 2 bases and J gave up 10 bases; unmatched junction bases: 2. The CDR3 covers 12 residues. In germline, CDR1 is SGHNT, CDR2 YYREEE (reference sequence).

V usage is TRBV18 and J usage is TRBJ2-3, with 12 bases that match TRBD2. CDR1 is KGHSH and CDR2 is LQKENI in the germline V gene. The V and J ends lost 6 bases and 4 bases, in that order; junction bases with no gene match: 2. This CDR3 contains 14 residues. CDR3 DNA: TGTGCCAGCTCGGCTAGCGGGGGGGCAGATACGCAGTATTTT. Amino acids: CASSASGGADTQYF.

In this sample, this clone turned up once. The V call is TRBV7-8, the J call TRBJ2-2; 8 bases are a match to TRBD2. CDR1 is SGHVS, CDR2 FQNEAQ, per germline. This CDR3 is 15 amino acids long. The trim removed 4 bases at V and 2 bases at J, leaving 3 bases unmatched. The CDR3, as DNA: TGTGCCAGCAGCTCGGGGGGGAGAAACACCGGGGAGCTGTTTTTT. Amino acids: CASSSGGRNTGELFF.

This clone has only one observation. The chain employs TRBV5-1 and TRBJ2-1, with TRBD2 identical over 10 bases. The CDR3 runs to 15 residues. V gave up 4 bases and J gave up 3 bases; unmatched junction bases: 4. The V gene's germline CDR1 is SGHRS and CDR2 YFSETQ. For the CDR3, the DNA is TGCGCCAGCAGCAAACTAGCGGGGATCTACAATGAGCAGTTCTTC. Translation gives CASSKLAGIYNEQFF.

The V gene is TRBV5-5, the J gene TRBJ1-2; D is possibly TRBD1 (5 bases). Germline lookup yields CDR1 SGHKS and CDR2 YYEKEE (reference sequence). The ends were cut back, 2 bases at V and 8 bases at J, with 16 bases in the middle. The CDR3 totals 14 residues. The CDR3 coding sequence is TGTGCCAGCAGCTTCAGGAGGGGCCGTAACGGCTACACCTTC. As protein: CASSFRRGRNGYTF.

The chain joins TRBV20-1 to TRBJ1-2; D possibly corresponds to TRBD1 (5 bases). CDR1 is DFQATT, CDR2 SNEGSKA, per germline (reference sequence). Trimming shortened V by 3 bases and J by 8 bases, and 13 bases separated the two germline ends. CDR3 size: 12 residues. CDR3 bases: TGCAGTGCTAGTACAGGACCTCGGGGCTACACCTTC. It is translated as CSASTGPRGYTF.

The chain is built from TRBV29-1 and TRBJ2-2; TRBD1 might be the D (6 bases). The CDR3 is 15 amino acids. Looked up from germline, CDR1 is SQVTM and CDR2 is ANQGSEA. V lost 6 bases to trimming and J lost 2 bases, with 16 bases between them. The CDR3 DNA reads as TGCAGCGTAGCCGGACAGAATAGAAACACCGGGGAGCTGTTTTTT. Translation: CSVAGQNRNTGELFF.

V usage is TRBV5-1 and J usage is TRBJ2-3, with TRBD2 matching 15 bases. Germline CDR1 is SGHRS and CDR2 is YFSETQ. The CDR3 length is 20 residues. Unmatched junction bases numbered 12, after V lost 4 bases and J lost 0 bases. CDR3 DNA: TGCGCCAGCAGCAGAATAACCGGACTAGCGGGGGGGCAAAGCACAGATACGCAGTATTTT. Translation gives CASSRITGLAGGQSTDTQYF.